This T cell receptor (beta chain) derives from a study of cytomegalovirus exposure and HLA in healthy donors. General observations from the study: Later, an analysis showed that TCR beta chains associated with HLA were more clonally expanded than others that were equally common.

The PCR employed 60 Vbeta primers together with 13 Jbeta primers. The table came from immunoSEQ multiplex PCR; TCRdb's copy has only in-frame clones and leaves some out. This table has around 92,000 clones, approximately 84% appearing once. Unmatched junction bases numbered 7, after V lost 6 bases and J lost 0 bases. This CDR3 is 16 amino acids long. Germline loops: CDR1 MDHEN, CDR2 SYDVKM. In the case of this clone: Its antigen is currently unknown.

The sequence was collected from a girl aged 2-10 years in good health and CMV-seropositive. The V call is TRBV28, the J call TRBJ2-2, with 7 nucleotides matching TRBD1. Sequenced input: PBMCs. The CDR3 DNA follows: TGTGCCAGCAGCCCATACGGACAGGCGAACACCGGGGAGCTGTTTTTT. Residues: CASSPYGQANTGELFF.